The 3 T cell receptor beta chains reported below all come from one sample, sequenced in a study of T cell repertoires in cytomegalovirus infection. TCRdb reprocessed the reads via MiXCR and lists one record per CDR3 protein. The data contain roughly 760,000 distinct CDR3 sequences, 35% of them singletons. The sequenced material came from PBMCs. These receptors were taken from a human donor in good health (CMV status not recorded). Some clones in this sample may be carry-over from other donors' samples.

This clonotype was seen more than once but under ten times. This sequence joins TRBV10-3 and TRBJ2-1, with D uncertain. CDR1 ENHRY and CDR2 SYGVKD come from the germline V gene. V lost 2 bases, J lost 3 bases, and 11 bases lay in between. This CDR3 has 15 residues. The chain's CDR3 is CAISEGQKYYNEQFF. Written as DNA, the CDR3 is TGTGCCATCAGTGAGGGGCAGAAATACTACAATGAGCAGTTCTTC.

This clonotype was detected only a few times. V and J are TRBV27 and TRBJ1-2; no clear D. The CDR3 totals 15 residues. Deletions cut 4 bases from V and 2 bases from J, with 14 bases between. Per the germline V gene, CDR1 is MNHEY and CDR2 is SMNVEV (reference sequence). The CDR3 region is CASSSRRGVNYGYTF. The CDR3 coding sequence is TGTGCCAGCAGTTCTCGCCGTGGGGTGAACTATGGCTACACCTTC.

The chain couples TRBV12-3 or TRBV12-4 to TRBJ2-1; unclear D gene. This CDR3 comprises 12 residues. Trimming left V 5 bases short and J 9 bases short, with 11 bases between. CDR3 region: CASSPDGFEQFF. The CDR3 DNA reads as TGTGCCAGCAGTCCTGACGGCTTTGAGCAGTTCTTC.